This T cell receptor beta chain was captured in a study of T-cell reconstitution after alpha-beta-depleted transplantation in children. Library preparation (for TCRbeta) was performed with unique molecular identifiers. TCRdb re-called the PCR reads with MiXCR, one entry per CDR3 protein. Found here are around 680,000 distinct CDR3 sequences, roughly 17% of them singletons; the top ten hold around 0.96%. This clonotype has a count of ten or more. This CDR3 is built from 16 residues. V gave up 1 base and J gave up 4 bases, with 17 bases separating them. Germline loops: CDR1 DFQATT, CDR2 SNEGSKA (reference sequence).

The V gene is TRBV20-1, the J gene TRBJ2-1; TRBD1 might be the D (6 bases). The clonotype originates from a human donor who donated a stem cell graft to a child with acute myeloid leukemia. Sequenced here: PBMCs from the stem cell graft donor, sampled from the stem cell graft. The CDR3 reads CSARVGTSTTYNEQFF. The CDR3 DNA sequence: TGCAGTGCTAGAGTCGGGACATCGACTACTTACAATGAGCAGTTCTTC.